Shown below are 17 T cell receptor beta chains from a single sample sequenced in a study of T cell changes during pregnancy in multiple sclerosis. TCRdb keeps only in-frame clones here, not all; method: immunoSEQ multiplex PCR. The sample records about 39,000 clones, over 75% being singletons. Sequences were derived from CD8+ T cells from peripheral blood mononuclear cells, sampled in the first trimester of pregnancy. The source is a female donor with multiple sclerosis, enrolled in a pregnancy study.

V gene TRBV2 combines with J gene TRBJ2-3; 7 bases are a match to TRBD2. The germline CDR1 and CDR2 sequences are SNHLY and FYNNEI. Trimming took 8 bases from V and 4 from J; bases not matched to a gene: 6. This CDR3 comprises 13 residues. The CDR3 loop reads CASQNRGADTQYF. The CDR3 DNA reads TGTGCCAGCCAGAACCGGGGGGCAGATACGCAGTATTTT.

The chain uses TRBV6-4 and TRBJ2-5, with 9 bases lining up with TRBD1. The CDR3 loop spans 16 amino acids. V lost 5 bases and J lost 2; bases outside the gene matches: 9. From germline, CDR1 is MRHNA and CDR2 SNTAGT. CDR3 region: CASSSIPGQGQETQYF. CDR3 sequence (DNA): TGTGCCAGCAGTTCGATACCGGGACAGGGACAAGAGACCCAGTACTTC.

V is TRBV4-2 and J is TRBJ2-1; tentatively, D is TRBD1 (5 bases). Trimming shortened V by 5 bases and J by 8 bases, and 19 bases separated the two germline ends. CDR1 is LGHNA and CDR2 is YNFKEQ in the germline V gene. The CDR3 has 15 residues. CDR3 sequence reads: CASSAQMWGVDEQFF. In DNA, the CDR3 is TGTGCCAGCAGCGCACAAATGTGGGGCGTAGATGAGCAGTTCTTC.

The chain has TRBV11-2 and TRBJ2-6; TRBD1 aligns across 8 bases. Germline-derived CDR1 and CDR2 are SGHAT and FQNNGV. The ends lost 4 bases at V and 0 bases at J; junction bases unmatched: 11. The CDR3 covers 19 residues. The CDR3 DNA reads as TGTGCCAGCAGCTCGGGGACAGGAGGGCACTACTCTGGGGCCAACGTCCTGACTTTC. The encoded protein is CASSSGTGGHYSGANVLTF.

This clone was seen just once. This chain connects TRBV10-3 to TRBJ1-3; D remains ambiguous. This CDR3 is 15 amino acids long. Trimming took off 6 bases at V and 0 bases at J, with 12 bases between the two ends. CDR1 is ENHRY, CDR2 SYGVKD, per germline. CDR3 protein: CAISDPQNSGNTIYF. The CDR3, as DNA: TGTGCCATCAGCGATCCCCAGAACTCTGGAAACACCATATATTTT.

The rearrangement uses TRBV4-3 and TRBJ1-1; TRBD1 matches 9 bases. J gave up 1 base and V 0 bases, and 9 bases lay outside the gene matches. The CDR3 runs 18 residues. CDR1 is LGHNA, CDR2 YSLEER, per germline. The CDR3 is CASSQESVGTGTNTEAFF. For the CDR3, the DNA is TGCGCCAGCAGCCAAGAGTCGGTCGGGACAGGGACGAACACTGAAGCTTTCTTT.

The chain is built from TRBV30 and TRBJ1-1, with TRBD1 matching 7 bases. Germline trimming cut 4 bases from V and 4 bases from J; bases unmatched to any gene: 15. Germline loops: CDR1 GTSNPN, CDR2 SVGIG (reference sequence). The CDR3 is made up of 16 amino acids. DNA for the CDR3: TGTGCCTGGATCGTCCCCCCCCCGACAGGGCGCACTGAAGCTTTCTTT. Amino acid sequence: CAWIVPPPTGRTEAFF. Using reference TRBV30 and TRBJ1-1 for the parts outside the CDR3, the full variable domain is SQTIHQWPATLVQPVGSPLSLECTVEGTSNPNLYWYRQAAGRGLQLLFYSVGIGQISSEVPQNLSASRPQDRQFILSSKKLLLSDSGFYLCAWIVPPPTGRTEAFFGQGTRLTVV.

The chain uses TRBV9 and TRBJ1-2; 7 nucleotides match TRBD1. The V gene end was trimmed by 3 bases and the J gene end by 3 bases; junction bases not matched to a gene: 8. Germline V gene data show CDR1 as SGDLS and CDR2 as YYNGEE. CDR3 length equals 15 residues. The CDR3: CASSGGTAFDYGYTF. CDR3 bases: TGTGCCAGCAGCGGGGGGACAGCCTTTGACTATGGCTACACCTTC.

The V and J genes are TRBV9 and TRBJ2-3; a possible D gene is TRBD1 (5 bases). Germline assignment: CDR1 SGDLS and CDR2 YYNGEE. The V end was cut by 3 bases, the J end by 2 bases, with 13 bases between. The CDR3 loop spans 15 amino acids. In DNA form, the CDR3 reads TGTGCCAGCAGCGACCAGGGTACGTCCACAGATACGCAGTATTTT. The encoded protein is CASSDQGTSTDTQYF.

This clone is a singleton in its sample. Other DNA sequences in this specimen translate into the identical CDR3. This sequence joins TRBV18 and TRBJ1-5, with D hard to call. This CDR3 region has 13 residues. Germline lookup yields CDR1 KGHSH and CDR2 LQKENI. V lost 5 bases and J 5 bases, leaving 10 bases between the germline ends. This chain's CDR3 is CASSGGRDQPQHF. CDR3 sequence (DNA): TGTGCCAGCTCAGGAGGGAGAGATCAGCCCCAGCATTTT.

The rearrangement links TRBV29-1 to TRBJ2-1; tentatively, D is TRBD1 (7 bases). The V end was cut by 7 bases, the J end by 9 bases, with 13 bases between. CDR3 length: 11 amino acids. Germline V gene lookup returns CDR1 SQVTM and CDR2 ANQGSEA. CDR3 sequence: CSAAGGGEQFF. DNA for the CDR3: TGCAGCGCCGCAGGGGGAGGTGAGCAGTTCTTC.

The CDR3 protein is CASSLLGGGRDQYF. In DNA, the CDR3 is TGTGCCAGCAGCCTCCTTGGCGGGGGCCGGGACCAGTACTTC. This chain joins TRBV7-6 and TRBJ2-5; weak D call: TRBD2 (7 bases). This CDR3 has 14 residues. Germline CDR1 and CDR2: SGHVS and FNYEAQ. Deletions cut 5 bases from V and 10 bases from J, with 20 bases between.

The chain employs TRBV7-9 and TRBJ2-1, with D unresolved. V was trimmed by 3 bases and J by 4 bases, leaving 13 bases between them. Germline V gene lookup returns CDR1 SEHNR and CDR2 FQNEAQ (reference sequence). This CDR3 contains 15 residues. CDR3 in amino acids: CASSFREANYNEQFF. The CDR3 DNA sequence: TGTGCCAGCAGCTTCCGTGAAGCCAATTACAATGAGCAGTTCTTC.

This chain uses TRBV7-9 with TRBJ1-1; D is undetermined. Between the trimmed V and J ends, which lost 6 bases and 6 bases, there was a span of 14 bases. CDR1 is SEHNR, CDR2 FQNEAQ, per germline (reference sequence). The length of the CDR3 is 13 residues. The CDR3 loop reads CASRFDMRSEAFF. In DNA form, the CDR3 reads TGTGCCAGCAGGTTCGATATGAGGTCTGAAGCTTTCTTT. Full variable domain (missing parts from reference TRBV7-9 and TRBJ1-1): DTGVSQNPRHKITKRGQNVTFRCDPISEHNRLYWYRQTLGQGPEFLTYFQNEAQLEKSRLLSDRFSAERPKGSFSTLEIQRTEQGDSAMYLCASRFDMRSEAFFGQGTRLTVV.

The chain links TRBV13 to TRBJ2-2; D not certain. There are 12 residues in the CDR3. The V end was cut by 8 bases, the J end by 7 bases, with 11 bases between. Per germline, CDR1 PRHDT and CDR2 FYEKMQ (reference sequence). CDR3 bases: TGTGCCAGCTATCAAACCGGCGGGGAGCTGTTTTTT. Translating gives CASYQTGGELFF. Filled out from reference TRBV13 and TRBJ2-2, the complete variable domain reads AAGVIQSPRHLIKEKRETATLKCYPIPRHDTVYWYQQGPGQDPQFLISFYEKMQSDKGSIPDRFSAQQFSDYHSELNMSSLELGDSALYFCASYQTGGELFFGEGSRLTVL.

This chain uses TRBV19 with TRBJ2-7; TRBD1 is a possible D gene (6 bases). The CDR3 loop spans 15 amino acids. CDR1 LNHDA and CDR2 SQIVND come from the germline V gene (reference sequence). V was clipped by 1 base and J by 1 base, with 11 bases between them. The CDR3: CASSIGWGRSYEQYF. CDR3 in DNA: TGTGCCAGTAGTATAGGGTGGGGGCGTTCCTACGAGCAGTACTTC.

J is TRBJ1-1 and V is TRBV19; the D is unclear. The CDR3 contains 13 residues. CDR1 is LNHDA and CDR2 is SQIVND in the germline V gene (reference sequence). With 7 bases removed from V and 8 bases from J, the gap between germline ends came to 17 bases. In DNA, the CDR3 is TGTGCCAGTACCCCTACGGGGAGGCCCGAAGCTTTCTTT. Translating it yields CASTPTGRPEAFF.